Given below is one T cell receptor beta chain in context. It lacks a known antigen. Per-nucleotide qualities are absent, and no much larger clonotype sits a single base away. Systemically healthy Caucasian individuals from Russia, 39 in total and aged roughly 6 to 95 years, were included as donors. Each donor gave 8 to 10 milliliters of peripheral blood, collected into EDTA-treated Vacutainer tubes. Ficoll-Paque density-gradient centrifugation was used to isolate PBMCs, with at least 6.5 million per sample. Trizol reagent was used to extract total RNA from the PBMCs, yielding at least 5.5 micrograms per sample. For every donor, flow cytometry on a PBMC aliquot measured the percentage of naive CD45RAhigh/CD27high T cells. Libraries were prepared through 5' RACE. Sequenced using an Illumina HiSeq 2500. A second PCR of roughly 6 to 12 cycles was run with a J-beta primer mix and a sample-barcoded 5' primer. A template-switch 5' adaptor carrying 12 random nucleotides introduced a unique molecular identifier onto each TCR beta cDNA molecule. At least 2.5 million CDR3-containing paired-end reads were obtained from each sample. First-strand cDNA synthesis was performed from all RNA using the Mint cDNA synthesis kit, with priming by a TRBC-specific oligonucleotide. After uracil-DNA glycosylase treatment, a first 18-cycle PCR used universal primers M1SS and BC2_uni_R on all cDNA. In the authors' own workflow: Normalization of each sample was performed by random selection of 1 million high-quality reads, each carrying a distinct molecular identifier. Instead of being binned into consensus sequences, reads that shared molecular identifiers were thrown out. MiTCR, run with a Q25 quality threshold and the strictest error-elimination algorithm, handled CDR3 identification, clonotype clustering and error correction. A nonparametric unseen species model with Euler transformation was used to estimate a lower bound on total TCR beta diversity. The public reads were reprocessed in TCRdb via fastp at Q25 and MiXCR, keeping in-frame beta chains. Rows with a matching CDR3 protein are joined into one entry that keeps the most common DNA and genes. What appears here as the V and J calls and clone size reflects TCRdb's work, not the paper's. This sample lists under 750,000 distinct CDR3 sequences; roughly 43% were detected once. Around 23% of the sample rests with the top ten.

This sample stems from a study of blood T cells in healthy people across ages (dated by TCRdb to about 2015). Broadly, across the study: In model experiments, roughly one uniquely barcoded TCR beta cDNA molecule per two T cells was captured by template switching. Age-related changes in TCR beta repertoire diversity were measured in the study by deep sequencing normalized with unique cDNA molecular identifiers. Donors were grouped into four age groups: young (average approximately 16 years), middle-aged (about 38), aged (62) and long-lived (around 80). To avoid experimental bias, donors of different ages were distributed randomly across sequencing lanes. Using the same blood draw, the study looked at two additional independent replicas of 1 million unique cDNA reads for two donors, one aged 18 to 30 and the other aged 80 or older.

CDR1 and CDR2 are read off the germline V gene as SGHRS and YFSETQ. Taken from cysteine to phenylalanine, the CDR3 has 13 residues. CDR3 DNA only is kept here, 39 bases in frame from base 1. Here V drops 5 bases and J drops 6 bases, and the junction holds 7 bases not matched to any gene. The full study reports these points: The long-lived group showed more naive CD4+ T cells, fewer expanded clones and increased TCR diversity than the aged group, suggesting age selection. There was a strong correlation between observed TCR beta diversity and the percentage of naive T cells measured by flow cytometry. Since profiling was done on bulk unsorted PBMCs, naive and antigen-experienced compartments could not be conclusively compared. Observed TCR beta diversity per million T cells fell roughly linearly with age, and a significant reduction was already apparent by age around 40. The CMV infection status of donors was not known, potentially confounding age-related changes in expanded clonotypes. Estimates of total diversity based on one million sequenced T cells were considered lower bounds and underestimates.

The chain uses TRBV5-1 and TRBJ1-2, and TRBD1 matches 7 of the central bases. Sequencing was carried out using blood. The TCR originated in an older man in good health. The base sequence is TGCGCCAGCAGTAGTCAGACAGGGAATGGCTACACCTTC. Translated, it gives CASSSQTGNGYTF.